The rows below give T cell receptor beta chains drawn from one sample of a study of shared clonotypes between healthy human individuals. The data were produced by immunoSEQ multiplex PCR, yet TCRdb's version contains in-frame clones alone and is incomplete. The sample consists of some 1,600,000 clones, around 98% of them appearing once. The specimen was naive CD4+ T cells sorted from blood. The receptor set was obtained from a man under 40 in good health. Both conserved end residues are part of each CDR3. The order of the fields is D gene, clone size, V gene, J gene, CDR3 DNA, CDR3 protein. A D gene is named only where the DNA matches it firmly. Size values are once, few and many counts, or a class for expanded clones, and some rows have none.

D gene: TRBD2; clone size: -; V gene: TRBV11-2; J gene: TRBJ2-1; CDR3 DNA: TGTGCCAGCAGCCGAACGGCGGCTAGCGGGTTCTTC; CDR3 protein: CASSRTAASGFF
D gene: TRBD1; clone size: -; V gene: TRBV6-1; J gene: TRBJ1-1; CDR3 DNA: TGTGCCAGCAGTCCTAAGACAGGGGGGGACACTGAAGCTTTCTTT; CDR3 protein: CASSPKTGGDTEAFF
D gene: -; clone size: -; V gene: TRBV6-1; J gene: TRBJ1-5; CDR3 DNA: TGTGCCAGCAGTGAGGGGCACGCTTATCAGCCCCAGCATTTT; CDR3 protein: CASSEGHAYQPQHF
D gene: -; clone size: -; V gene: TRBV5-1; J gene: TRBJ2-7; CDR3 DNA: TGCGCCAGCAGCTTGGAGGGGGACGAGCAGTACTTC; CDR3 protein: CASSLEGDEQYF
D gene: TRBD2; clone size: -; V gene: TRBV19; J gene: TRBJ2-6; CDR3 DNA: TGTGCCAGTAGTAGGGGACTAGCGGGAAGCTCTGGGGCCAACGTCCTGACTTTC; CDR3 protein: CASSRGLAGSSGANVLTF
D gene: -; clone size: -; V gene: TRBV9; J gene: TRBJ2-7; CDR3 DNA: TGTGCCAGCAGCCCCGGGTACACCTACGAGCAGTACTTC; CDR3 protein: CASSPGYTYEQYF
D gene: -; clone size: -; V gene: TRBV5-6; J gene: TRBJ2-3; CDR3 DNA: TGTGCCAGCAGCGGGGGGCATTCCGGAGATACGCAGTATTTT; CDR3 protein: CASSGGHSGDTQYF
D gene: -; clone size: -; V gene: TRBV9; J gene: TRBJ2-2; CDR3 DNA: TGTGCCAGCAGCCCTTGGACGGATTTAGGGGCCGGGGAGCTGTTTTTT; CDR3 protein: CASSPWTDLGAGELFF
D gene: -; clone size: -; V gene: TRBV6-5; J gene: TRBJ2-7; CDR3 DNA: TGTGCCACCTCTCCCAGTGGGGGCGAGCAGTACTTC; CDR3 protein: CATSPSGGEQYF
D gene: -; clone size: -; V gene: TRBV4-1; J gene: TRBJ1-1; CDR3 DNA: TGCGCCAGCAGCCGAGAGGGGTGGACTGAAGCTTTCTTT; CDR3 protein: CASSREGWTEAFF
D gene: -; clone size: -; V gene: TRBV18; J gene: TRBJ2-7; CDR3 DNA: TGTGCCAGCTCACCTCCTGCTGGAACCTACGAGCAGTACTTC; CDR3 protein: CASSPPAGTYEQYF
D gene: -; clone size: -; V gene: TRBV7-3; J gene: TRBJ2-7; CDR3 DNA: TGTGCCAGCAGCCCCAGGGGGGGAGGGAGCTCCTACGAGCAGTACTTC; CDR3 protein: CASSPRGGGSSYEQYF
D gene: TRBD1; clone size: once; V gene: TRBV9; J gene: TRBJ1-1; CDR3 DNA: TGTGCCAGCAGCGTAGTACTAGGGGGCGTAACTGAAGCTTTCTTT; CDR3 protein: CASSVVLGGVTEAFF
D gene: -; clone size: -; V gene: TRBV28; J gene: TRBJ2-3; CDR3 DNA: TGTGCCAGCAGTTTAGGCTTTGGTCCGGGAGTTAGTGGCACAGATACGCAGTATTTT; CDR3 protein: CASSLGFGPGVSGTDTQYF
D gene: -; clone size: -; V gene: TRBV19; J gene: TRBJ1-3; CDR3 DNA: TGTGCCAGTAGTGAGACGGTCTCCTCTGGAAACACCATATATTTT; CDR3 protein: CASSETVSSGNTIYF
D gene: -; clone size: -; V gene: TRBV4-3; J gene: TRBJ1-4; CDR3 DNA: TGCGCCAGCAGCCAAGAGGGGGGGGAAAAACTGTTTTTT; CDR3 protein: CASSQEGGEKLFF
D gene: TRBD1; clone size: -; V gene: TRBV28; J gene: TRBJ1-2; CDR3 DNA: TGTGCCAGCAGTAACCTGCTCTATAGGACAGGGGACTATGGCTACACCTTC; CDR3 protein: CASSNLLYRTGDYGYTF
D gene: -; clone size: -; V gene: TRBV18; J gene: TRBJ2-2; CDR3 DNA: TGTGCCAGCTCACCAGGTCTCTCTAGGATCGCACCCGGGGAGCTGTTTTTT; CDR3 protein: CASSPGLSRIAPGELFF